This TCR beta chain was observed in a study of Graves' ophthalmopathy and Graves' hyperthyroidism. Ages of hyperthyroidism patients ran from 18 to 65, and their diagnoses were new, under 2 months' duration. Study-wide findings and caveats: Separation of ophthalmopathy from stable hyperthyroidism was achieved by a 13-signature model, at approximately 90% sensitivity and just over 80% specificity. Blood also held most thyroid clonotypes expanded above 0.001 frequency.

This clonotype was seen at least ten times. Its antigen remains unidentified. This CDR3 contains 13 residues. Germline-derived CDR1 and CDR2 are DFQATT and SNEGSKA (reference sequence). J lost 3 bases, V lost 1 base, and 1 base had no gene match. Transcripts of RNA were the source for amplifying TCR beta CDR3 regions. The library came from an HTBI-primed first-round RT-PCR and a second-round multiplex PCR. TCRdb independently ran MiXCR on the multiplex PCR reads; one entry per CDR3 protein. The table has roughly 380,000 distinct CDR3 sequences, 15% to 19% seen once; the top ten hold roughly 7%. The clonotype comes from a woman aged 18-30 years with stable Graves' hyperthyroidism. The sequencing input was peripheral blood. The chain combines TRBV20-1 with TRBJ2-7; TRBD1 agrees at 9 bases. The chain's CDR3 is CSARGQGDYEQYF. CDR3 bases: TGCAGTGCTAGAGGACAGGGGGACTACGAGCAGTACTTC.